The 11 T cell receptor beta chains below come from one sample, sequenced in a study of T cell repertoires in cytomegalovirus infection (dated by TCRdb to about 2019). The sequencer was an Illumina HiSeq 1500. TCRdb trimmed the raw reads at Q25, called clones with MiXCR and kept productive beta chains. Duplicate CDR3 protein sequences are folded into a single record with the most common DNA and genes. Recorded for this sample are 600,000 to 800,000 distinct CDR3 sequences; roughly 26% of them occurred a single time. Under 8.5% of the sample is held by the ten biggest clonotypes. The sequenced material came from CD8+ T cells from PBMCs. Receptors originate from a human donor in good health (CMV status not recorded). Some clones in this sample may be carry-over from other donors' samples.

The chain has TRBV2 and TRBJ2-5; 11 bases match TRBD2. The CDR3 consists of 16 residues. The germline V gene has CDR1 SNHLY and CDR2 FYNNEI. Trimming removed 10 bases from V and 0 bases from J; junction bases left unmatched: 10. The CDR3, as DNA: TGTGCCATCGTCCTTTCTAGCGGGAGGTACCAAGAGACCCAGTACTTC. Translation: CAIVLSSGRYQETQYF.

The V and J genes are TRBV6-5 and TRBJ1-2; D gene unclear. The CDR3 consists of 13 residues. The V gene lost 2 bases and the J gene lost 1 base, with 5 bases spanning the gap. Germline V gene sequence: CDR1 MNHEY, CDR2 SVGAGI. The CDR3 here is CASSYQNNYGYTF. The DNA for the CDR3 is TGTGCCAGCAGTTACCAGAATAACTATGGCTACACCTTC.

This clonotype has more than one count but fewer than ten. This chain connects TRBV28 to TRBJ1-1, with D unresolved. Germline lookup yields CDR1 MDHEN and CDR2 SYDVKM. The CDR3 has 17 amino acids. The V end lost 2 bases, the J end lost 1 base, and 17 bases lay between the germline ends. The CDR3 loop reads CASSLRWTAEGNTEAFF. CDR3 bases: TGTGCCAGCAGTTTACGGTGGACCGCTGAGGGGAACACTGAAGCTTTCTTT.

This clonotype appeared a single time. This may be a read error, as it is one base from a much larger clone. The J gene is TRBJ1-6, the V gene TRBV7-6, with D hard to call. Germline-derived CDR1 and CDR2 are SGHVS and FNYEAQ. Trimming took off 5 bases at V and 5 bases at J, with 10 bases between the two ends. The CDR3 is made up of 14 amino acids. CDR3 nucleotide sequence: TGTGCCAGCAGCGCCGTAGGACATAATTCACCCCTCCACTTT. Translation: CASSAVGHNSPLHF.

In regard to this clonotype: A much larger clone differs from this one at a single base, so this may be a read error. This chain connects TRBV7-4 to TRBJ2-7; D gene ambiguous. The CDR3 covers 14 residues. V lost 5 bases and J 2 bases, leaving 13 bases between the germline ends. CDR1 SGHVT and CDR2 SQSDAQ come from the germline V gene. In DNA, the CDR3 is TGTGCCAGCAGCCCTCAGGCGAAGCCCTACGAGCAGTACTTC. This sequence encodes CASSPQAKPYEQYF.

This clonotype was observed a handful of times. The chain carries TRBV6-2 or TRBV6-3 and TRBJ2-7, with TRBD2 identical over 8 bases. The junction had 6 bases not matched to a gene; V was cut back by 8 bases and J by 0 bases. This CDR3 comprises 14 residues. In germline, CDR1 is MNHEY, CDR2 SVGEGT. As DNA, the CDR3 is TGTGCCAGCGAGCGGGGGCTAAGCTCCTACGAGCAGTACTTC. It yields the protein CASERGLSSYEQYF.

This clonotype was recorded at least ten times. This chain uses TRBV7-2 with TRBJ2-3, with TRBD2 matching 10 bases. There are 15 residues in the CDR3. V was pared by 4 bases and J by 4 bases, with 5 bases of the junction left unmatched. Germline V gene data show CDR1 as SGHTA and CDR2 as FQGNSA. The CDR3, as DNA: TGTGCCAGCAGCTCACTAGCGGGGTCAGCAGATACGCAGTATTTT. Protein product: CASSSLAGSADTQYF.

In regard to this clonotype: A clone one base away is much larger, so this may be a read error. This chain connects TRBV7-2 to TRBJ2-7; D is uncertain. Deletions cut 2 bases from V and 2 bases from J, with 25 bases between. The germline V gene has CDR1 SGHTA and CDR2 FQGNSA. This CDR3 comprises 19 residues. The DNA of the CDR3 is TGTGCCAGCAGCTTAATCCTAGGGTTCTCCAACCTCACAGCCTACGAGCAGTACTTC. This gives the protein CASSLILGFSNLTAYEQYF.

Many counts were recorded for this clonotype. CDR3 protein: CASSLYSVNTEAFF. Written as DNA, the CDR3 is TGTGCCAGCAGCTTATACAGCGTGAACACTGAAGCTTTCTTT. The chain joins TRBV7-8 to TRBJ1-1, with D hard to call. Trimming left V 2 bases short and J 0 bases short, with 7 bases between. CDR3 length equals 14 residues. Looked up from germline, CDR1 is SGHVS and CDR2 is FQNEAQ.

The V call is TRBV6-6, the J call TRBJ2-3, with 15 bases identical to TRBD2. Germline CDR1 and CDR2: MNHNY and SVGAGI (reference sequence). With V trimmed by 3 bases and J by 11 bases, 9 bases remained unmatched. The CDR3 consists of 16 residues. The CDR3 DNA reads as TGTGCCAGCAGTTATCCAGGACTAGCGGGGGGGCCAATGCAGTATTTT. Its translation: CASSYPGLAGGPMQYF.

The chain has TRBV11-3 and TRBJ2-7; D unclear. Germline V gene data show CDR1 as SGHNT and CDR2 as YENEEA. Trimming pared 1 base from V and 1 base from J, leaving 8 bases between. The CDR3 contains 14 residues. CDR3 coding DNA: TGTGCCAGCAGCTTAGTCACGGCGTCCTACGAGCAGTACTTC. As protein: CASSLVTASYEQYF.